Following are 26 T cell receptor beta chains from one sample sequenced in a study of response to subunit inactivated influenza vaccine. TCRdb fed the RT-PCR reads into MiXCR, producing one record per CDR3 protein. The sample shows more than 500,000 distinct CDR3 sequences, approximately 10% of them seen only once. These data are also associated with another study on T cells expressing NK-cell markers. This second study notes: Researchers built TCR beta cDNA using 5'RACE template switching with UMIs.

Sequences were derived from PBMCs from blood, sampled on the day of vaccination. The receptors come from a man aged 45-65 years who received an inactivated influenza vaccine.

A word on this clonotype: This may be a read error: a much more frequent sequence differs by one nucleotide. This chain joins TRBV28 and TRBJ2-1; 11 nucleotides align to TRBD1. Germline V gives CDR1 MDHEN, CDR2 SYDVKM. The CDR3 sequence is 18 residues long. V gave up 3 bases and J gave up 7 bases; unmatched junction bases: 14. For the CDR3, the DNA is TGTGCCAGCAGTTTCCTCGCCAGGGACAGGGGGGGTAAGAATGAGCAGTTCTTC. Translation gives CASSFLARDRGGKNEQFF.

This clonotype was recorded a few times. The rearrangement uses TRBV10-3 and TRBJ2-1; 9 bases map to TRBD1. Looked up from germline, CDR1 is ENHRY and CDR2 is SYGVKD. This CDR3 is 15 amino acids long. V dropped 6 bases and J dropped 8; count of bases not matched to a gene: 11. In DNA, the CDR3 is TGTGCCATCAGGAGAGGGACAGGGATTATGGATGAGCAGTTCTTC. The encoded protein is CAIRRGTGIMDEQFF.

This clonotype was seen repeatedly, ten times or more. The chain is built from TRBV11-3 and TRBJ2-1, with 8 bases that match TRBD1. J gave up 8 bases and V 1 base, and 7 bases lay outside the gene matches. This CDR3 contains 15 residues. CDR1 is SGHNT, CDR2 YENEEA, per germline. The CDR3 is CASSLGAQGAYEQFF. CDR3 sequence (DNA): TGTGCCAGCAGCTTAGGAGCTCAGGGGGCGTATGAGCAGTTCTTC.

The V and J genes are TRBV2 and TRBJ2-1; 11 bases are a match to TRBD2. This CDR3 is built from 16 residues. Per the germline V gene, CDR1 is SNHLY and CDR2 is FYNNEI. J gave up 10 bases and V 7 bases, and 15 bases lay outside the gene matches. The CDR3 nucleotides read TGTGCCAGCACCAAAGAGGAACTAGCGGGAGAACGAGAGCAGTTCTTC. It encodes CASTKEELAGEREQFF.

This chain uses TRBV5-5 with TRBJ2-7, with no clear D. Germline assignment: CDR1 SGHKS and CDR2 YYEKEE (reference sequence). V shed 4 bases and J shed 1 base, with 9 bases lying between them. The CDR3 has 13 residues. In DNA, the CDR3 is TGTGCCAGCAGCCAATCTCTTTCCTACGAGCAGTACTTC. It encodes CASSQSLSYEQYF.

V usage is TRBV25-1 and J usage is TRBJ2-5; no clear D gene. The V end was cut by 6 bases, the J end by 2 bases, with 13 bases between. The germline V gene has CDR1 MGHDK and CDR2 SYGVNS. The CDR3 covers 14 residues. The DNA of the CDR3 is TGTGCCAGCAGCCCCCTGTATGATCAAGAGACCCAGTACTTC. It encodes CASSPLYDQETQYF.

This clonotype came up a few times. DNA of the CDR3: TGTGCCAGCAGCCAAGATGGGGCAGGGAACACTGAAGCTTTCTTT. It specifies CASSQDGAGNTEAFF. The genes are TRBV3-1 and TRBJ1-1; maybe TRBD1 (5 bases). Germline CDR1 is LGHDT and CDR2 is YNNKEL (reference sequence). Trimming removed 0 bases at V and 1 base at J, with 9 bases between. This CDR3 has 15 amino acids.

This clonotype was detected a few times. This rearrangement joins TRBV19 to TRBJ2-7; D may correspond to TRBD1 or TRBD2 (5 bases each). The CDR3 covers 15 residues. CDR1 LNHDA and CDR2 SQIVND come from the germline V gene (reference sequence). V lost 5 bases and J 2 bases, leaving 16 bases between the germline ends. CDR3 amino acids: CASSWSGRDPYEQYF. CDR3 coding DNA: TGTGCCAGTAGTTGGAGCGGCAGGGACCCCTACGAGCAGTACTTC.

This rearrangement joins TRBV20-1 to TRBJ2-2, with TRBD2 as a possible D gene (6 bases). CDR3 length: 13 residues. Trimming took off 5 bases at V and 1 base at J, with 8 bases between the two ends. CDR1 is DFQATT and CDR2 is SNEGSKA in the germline V gene (reference sequence). The CDR3, as DNA: TGCAGTGCTGGACTAAGGAACACCGGGGAGCTGTTTTTT. Its protein is CSAGLRNTGELFF.

This clonotype appeared many times. The rearrangement joins TRBV27 to TRBJ2-1, with unresolved D. The CDR3 extends over 15 amino acids. Trimming shortened V by 7 bases and J by 5 bases, and 18 bases separated the two germline ends. CDR1 is MNHEY, CDR2 SMNVEV, per germline (reference sequence). The CDR3 sequence is CASTSARRTDNEQFF. The CDR3 DNA reads TGTGCCAGCACCTCGGCGCGCCGCACGGACAATGAGCAGTTCTTC.

The sample holds many counts of this clonotype. This sequence joins TRBV4-3 and TRBJ2-1, with 7 bases aligning to TRBD1. From germline, CDR1 is LGHNA and CDR2 YSLEER. After removal of 2 bases from V and 0 bases from J, the junction contained 1 base not matched to a gene. This CDR3 comprises 15 residues. The CDR3 sequence is CASSQNRGSYNEQFF. In DNA, the CDR3 is TGCGCCAGCAGCCAAAACAGGGGCTCCTACAATGAGCAGTTCTTC.

The chain uses TRBV7-8 and TRBJ2-7; D unclear. Germline V gives CDR1 SGHVS, CDR2 FQNEAQ. The CDR3 contains 11 residues. V was cut by 7 bases and J by 6 bases, with 10 bases left in between. The chain's CDR3 is CASTSPIEQYF. CDR3 bases: TGTGCCAGCACCTCCCCCATCGAGCAGTACTTC. The variable domain in full, with the rest retrieved from reference TRBV7-8 and TRBJ2-7, is GAGVSQSPRYKVAKRGQDVALRCDPISGHVSLFWYQQALGQGPEFLTYFQNEAQLDKSGLPSDRFFAERPEGSVSTLKIQRTQQEDSAVYLCASTSPIEQYFGPGTRLTVT.

The V call is TRBV2, the J call TRBJ2-4, with D maybe TRBD1 (7 bases). Trimming shortened V by 0 bases and J by 8 bases, and 11 bases separated the two germline ends. The CDR3 covers 14 residues. Germline CDR1 reads SNHLY; CDR2 reads FYNNEI. The CDR3 loop is CASSEARRGHIQYF. CDR3 DNA: TGTGCCAGCAGTGAAGCGCGGAGGGGGCACATTCAGTACTTC.

In its sample, this clonotype was seen a few times. The chain is built from TRBV6-2 or TRBV6-3 and TRBJ1-2; tentative D call: TRBD1 (5 bases). With 6 bases removed from V and 5 bases from J, the gap between germline ends came to 13 bases. The CDR3 spans 13 residues. In germline, CDR1 is MNHEY, CDR2 SVGEGT. The CDR3: CASSEDEGYGYTF. The CDR3 DNA sequence: TGTGCCAGCAGCGAGGACGAGGGGTATGGCTACACCTTC.

Here the CDR3 reads CASSQRNFVGGANNEQFF. Written as DNA, the CDR3 is TGTGCCAGCAGCCAACGAAACTTCGTTGGCGGGGCAAACAATGAGCAGTTCTTC. This chain uses TRBV3-1 with TRBJ2-1; D is perhaps TRBD2 (6 bases). V was cut by 2 bases and J by 5 bases, with 22 bases left in between. The CDR3 is 18 residues long. Germline-derived CDR1 and CDR2 are LGHDT and YNNKEL (reference sequence).

This clonotype was seen only a few times. The rearrangement uses TRBV7-2 and TRBJ2-4; 13 bases map to TRBD2. After removal of 3 bases from V and 5 bases from J, the junction contained 7 bases not matched to a gene. The CDR3 extends over 17 amino acids. Germline V gives CDR1 SGHTA, CDR2 FQGNSA. The CDR3 bases are TGTGCCAGCAGCTTGACTAGCGGGAGGAGTGTCGAAAACATTCAGTACTTC. Its translation is CASSLTSGRSVENIQYF.

This clonotype was detected only a few times. The CDR3 reads CASSFAPPGYGYTF. The CDR3 DNA follows: TGTGCCAGCAGCTTTGCCCCTCCGGGCTATGGCTACACCTTC. The chain is built from TRBV7-9 and TRBJ1-2; D not resolved. The CDR3 consists of 14 residues. Deletions cut 3 bases from V and 4 bases from J, with 12 bases between. Germline V gene lookup returns CDR1 SEHNR and CDR2 FQNEAQ (reference sequence).

The chain uses TRBV4-2 and TRBJ1-6; D is uncertain. Germline values: CDR1 LGHNA, CDR2 YNFKEQ. CDR3 length equals 16 residues. Trimming took 4 bases from V and 6 from J, leaving 16 bases between them. The CDR3 loop is CASSPEVKTGNSPLHF. Here the CDR3 DNA reads TGTGCCAGCAGCCCCGAAGTGAAGACGGGTAATTCACCCCTCCACTTT.

The chain carries TRBV5-1 and TRBJ2-7; D gene ambiguous. The CDR3 sequence is 13 residues long. Trimming removed 1 base from V and 3 bases from J, with 8 bases in between. CDR1 SGHRS and CDR2 YFSETQ come from the germline V gene. The CDR3 nucleotides read TGCGCCAGCAGCTTGAATGGTAACTACGAGCAGTACTTC. It encodes CASSLNGNYEQYF.

This clonotype was seen only a few times. J is TRBJ1-2 and V is TRBV3-1; D is unclear. The ends were cut back, 5 bases at V and 4 bases at J, with 11 bases in the middle. The germline V gene has CDR1 LGHDT and CDR2 YNNKEL (reference sequence). This CDR3 spans 13 amino acids. This CDR3 is CASSDGRAYGYTF. The CDR3 DNA is TGTGCCAGCAGCGACGGACGGGCCTATGGCTACACCTTC.

Ten or more counts support this clonotype. The chain couples TRBV3-1 to TRBJ2-5; no definite D call. The V end lost 8 bases, the J end lost 2 bases, and 12 bases lay between the germline ends. The CDR3 loop spans 13 amino acids. Looked up from germline, CDR1 is LGHDT and CDR2 is YNNKEL (reference sequence). The CDR3 sequence is CASGNSLQETQYF. In DNA form, the CDR3 reads TGTGCCAGCGGTAACAGTTTACAAGAGACCCAGTACTTC.

This clonotype was observed at least ten times. The chain carries TRBV6-1 and TRBJ2-2; 7 nucleotides agree with TRBD2. The CDR3 spans 14 residues. Losses at the gene ends were 5 bases for V and 4 bases for J; bases not matched to a gene: 4. Germline loops: CDR1 MNHNS, CDR2 SASEGT. Here the CDR3 DNA reads TGTGCCAGCAGTCCGGGACTACTCACCGGGGAGCTGTTTTTT. Encoded protein: CASSPGLLTGELFF.

This clonotype was found a few times. The chain has TRBV24-1 and TRBJ2-3; D ambiguous. From germline, CDR1 is KGHDR and CDR2 SFDVKD. The CDR3 has 15 residues. The V end was cut by 2 bases, the J end by 4 bases, with 12 bases between. The CDR3 sequence is CATSDYGLGSDTQYF. The CDR3 DNA reads TGTGCCACCAGTGATTACGGTCTGGGCTCAGATACGCAGTATTTT.

This clonotype showed up many times. The chain is built from TRBV28 and TRBJ1-5, with D maybe TRBD1 (5 bases). The CDR3 spans 17 residues. CDR1 and CDR2 (germline): MDHEN, SYDVKM. With 6 bases removed from V and 0 bases from J, the gap between germline ends came to 18 bases. CDR3 sequence (DNA): TGTGCCAGCAGCCCTTCAGGGCTAACCCTTAGCAATCAGCCCCAGCATTTT. It translates to CASSPSGLTLSNQPQHF.

In this sample, this clonotype turned up a few times. This chain links TRBV30 with TRBJ2-1; D is ambiguous. V gave up 3 bases and J gave up 4 bases, with 10 bases separating them. The CDR3 covers 13 residues. Germline V lookup: CDR1 GTSNPN, CDR2 SVGIG (reference sequence). This CDR3 reads CAWRKDTYNEQFF. The CDR3 DNA is TGTGCCTGGAGAAAAGATACGTACAATGAGCAGTTCTTC.

About this clonotype itself: The conserved phenylalanine or tryptophan is not found at the CDR3 terminus, so this likely reflects a read error. This rearrangement joins TRBV29-1 to TRBJ2-1, with TRBD2 matching over 16 bases. This CDR3 has 20 residues. V lost 0 bases and J lost 2; bases outside the gene matches: 10. Germline CDR1 and CDR2: SQVTM and ANQGSEA. CDR3 in DNA: TGCAGCGTTGAAGACAGGGGACTAGCGGGAGGGCATTTCCCCTACAATGAGCAGTTCTTG. It codes for CSVEDRGLAGGHFPYNEQFL.